This TCR beta chain was captured by sequencing in a study of cytomegalovirus exposure and HLA in healthy donors. CDR3 length: 13 residues. Germline V gene lookup returns CDR1 MDHEN and CDR2 SYDVKM. With 10 bases clipped from V and 1 base from J, the junction kept 3 bases outside the gene matches. PCR used 60 Vbeta primers and 13 Jbeta primers. Sequenced by immunoSEQ multiplex PCR; TCRdb stores in-frame clones only, minus some. The sample includes over 100,000 clones, about 70% of them seen just once. This clonotype was obtained from a male donor in good health and CMV-seronegative. The chain employs TRBV28 and TRBJ2-7; TRBD1 aligns across 11 bases. Sequencing was performed on PBMCs. In DNA, the CDR3 is TGTGCCACCGGACAGGGGGCTTCCTACGAGCAGTACTTC. Translated, it gives CATGQGASYEQYF.